This TCR beta chain was documented in a study of cytomegalovirus exposure and HLA in healthy donors. Only a few counts were recorded for this clone. This CDR3 is 14 amino acids long. Trimming took off 3 bases at V and 2 bases at J, with 6 bases between the two ends. The germline gives CDR1 SGHNT, CDR2 YYREEE (reference sequence). Primers: 60 Vbeta forward and 13 Jbeta reverse. The data were produced by immunoSEQ multiplex PCR, yet TCRdb's version contains in-frame clones alone and is incomplete. The sample has roughly 100,000 clones, under 80% seen once; the top ten hold about a tenth. This sequence originates from a woman in her late teens or twenties in good health and CMV-seropositive. V is TRBV5-4 and J is TRBJ2-6, with D tentatively TRBD2 (5 bases). What was sequenced was PBMCs. CDR3 sequence reads: CASSYGAGANVLTF. CDR3 DNA: TGTGCCAGCAGCTACGGGGCTGGGGCCAACGTCCTGACTTTC.